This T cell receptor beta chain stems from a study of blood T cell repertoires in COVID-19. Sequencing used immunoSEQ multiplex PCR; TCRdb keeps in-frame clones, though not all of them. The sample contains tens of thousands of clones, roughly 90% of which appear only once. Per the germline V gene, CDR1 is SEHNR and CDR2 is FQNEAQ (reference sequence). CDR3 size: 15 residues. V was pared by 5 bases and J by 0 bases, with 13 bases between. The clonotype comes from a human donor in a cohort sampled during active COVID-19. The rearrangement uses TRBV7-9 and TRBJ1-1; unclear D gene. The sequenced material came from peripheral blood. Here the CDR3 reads CASSLSMQVNTEAFF. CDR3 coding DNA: TGTGCCAGCAGCCTAAGCATGCAAGTGAACACTGAAGCTTTCTTT.